This TCR beta chain came from a study of shared clonotypes between healthy human individuals. Assay used: immunoSEQ multiplex PCR; TCRdb lists only in-frame clones, some missing. The sample consists of roughly 810,000 clones, around 96% of them appearing once. V lost 3 bases and J lost 8, with 15 bases in between. CDR1 is SGHRS, CDR2 YFSETQ, per germline. The CDR3 runs to 14 residues. CD45RO-negative, CCR7-selected cells formed the naive CD8 fraction, which excluded terminally differentiated effector memory CD45RA+ cells. This receptor was obtained from a man in his thirties or forties in good health. V usage is TRBV5-1 and J usage is TRBJ2-1; D might be TRBD1 or TRBD2, each matching 5 bases. The sample was naive CD8+ T cells sorted from blood. DNA of the CDR3: TGCGCCAGCAGCTCCGGACGGGGACCGGATGAGCAGTTCTTC. It translates to CASSSGRGPDEQFF.